These T cell receptor beta chains were read from a single sample in a study of T cells in Graves' hyperthyroidism and ophthalmopathy. From the multiplex PCR reads, TCRdb called clonotypes with MiXCR, one entry per CDR3 protein. The sample holds about 690,000 distinct CDR3 sequences, roughly 17% seen once. Sample: blood. These receptors came from a man over 45 with Graves' hyperthyroidism. The CDR3 runs from the conserved cysteine through the conserved F or W. D genes are given only for firm matches. A row's size may be missing; if present it is once, few, many or a size class.

d_gene | j_gene | v_gene | abundance | CDR3aa | CDR3nt
TRBD2 | TRBJ2-1 | TRBV6-2/TRBV6-3 | NA | CASSPETSGSAREQFF | TGTGCCAGCAGCCCCGAGACTAGCGGGAGTGCTCGCGAGCAGTTCTTC
NA | TRBJ2-4 | TRBV27 | many | CASSPLGEGVAKNIQYF | TGTGCCAGCAGTCCTTTGGGGGAAGGAGTAGCCAAAAACATTCAGTACTTC
NA | TRBJ2-3 | TRBV2 | many | CASSSQGIPTDTQYF | TGTGCCAGCAGTTCCCAGGGGATCCCCACAGATACGCAGTATTTT
TRBD1 | TRBJ1-5 | TRBV28 | few | CASSGLGDREPQHF | TGTGCCAGCAGTGGTTTGGGTGACAGGGAGCCCCAGCATTTT
NA | TRBJ1-5 | TRBV9 | many | CASSVGSGANQPQHF | TGTGCCAGCAGCGTAGGGTCAGGGGCGAATCAGCCCCAGCATTTT
TRBD1 | TRBJ1-3 | TRBV6-5 | few | CASSSGTAPHYSGNTIYF | TGTGCCAGCAGTTCCGGGACAGCCCCCCACTACTCTGGAAACACCATATATTTT
NA | TRBJ2-3 | TRBV7-3 | few | CASSFSGVTDTQYF | TGTGCCAGCAGCTTCTCCGGGGTTACGGATACGCAGTATTTT
NA | TRBJ1-5 | TRBV18 | few | CASSPTGTDQPQHF | TGTGCCAGCTCACCAACCGGGACCGATCAGCCCCAGCATTTT
TRBD2 | TRBJ2-7 | TRBV19 | NA | CASSPGLAATYEQYF | TGTGCCAGTAGCCCGGGACTAGCGGCAACCTACGAGCAGTACTTC
NA | TRBJ2-5 | TRBV7-9 | many | CASSFGADTQYF | TGTGCCAGCAGCTTCGGGGCGGACACCCAGTACTTC
NA | TRBJ1-1 | TRBV2 | many | CASSDDMYGFF | TGTGCCAGCAGTGACGACATGTATGGGTTCTTT
TRBD1 | TRBJ1-1 | TRBV28 | medium-sized | CASSQGQGSGNTEAFF | TGTGCCAGCAGTCAGGGACAGGGAAGCGGGAACACTGAAGCTTTCTTT
TRBD2 | TRBJ2-3 | TRBV6-2/TRBV6-3 | NA | CASSYPLREVRTDTQYF | TGTGCCAGCAGTTATCCCTTGCGGGAGGTTCGCACAGATACGCAGTATTTT
NA | TRBJ2-5 | TRBV5-1 | many | CASSLELGNQETQYF | TGCGCCAGCAGCTTGGAACTAGGAAACCAAGAGACCCAGTACTTC
NA | TRBJ1-1 | TRBV28 | many | CASSLLLGMNTEAFF | TGTGCCAGCAGTTTATTGTTGGGCATGAACACTGAAGCTTTCTTT
TRBD1 | TRBJ2-5 | TRBV6-1 | NA | CASRRTGFEETQYF | TGTGCCAGCAGGCGGACAGGGTTTGAGGAGACCCAGTACTTC
NA | TRBJ1-1 | TRBV5-1 | few | CASSSGQLAEAFF | TGCGCCAGCAGTTCGGGACAACTTGCTGAAGCTTTCTTT
TRBD2 | TRBJ2-7 | TRBV30 | NA | CAWSEEGRLAGFSYEQYF | TGTGCCTGGAGCGAAGAGGGCCGACTAGCGGGCTTCTCCTACGAGCAGTACTTC